A selection of T cell receptor beta chains follows, all from one sample in a study of metastatic and nonmetastatic thyroid tumors. TCRdb re-called the PCR reads via MiXCR. The sample consists of 10,000 to 15,000 clones, over 25% of them appearing once. The sequenced material came from tumor tissue. These receptors came from a female donor with papillary thyroid cancer or a benign thyroid nodule (not recorded which). Some clones in this sample may be carry-over from other donors' samples. The CDR3 runs from the conserved cysteine through the conserved F or W. D genes are given only for firm matches. For some rows the clone size is stated as once, few or many, or as a class when expanded; others skip it.

j_gene,v_gene,d_gene,abundance,CDR3aa,CDR3nt
TRBJ2-7,TRBV6-1,-,-,CSSRAAAYEHYF,TGTTCCAGCAGGGCGGCCGCCTACGAGCATTACTTC
TRBJ2-1,TRBV27,-,-,CASGIRLTSYNEQFF,TGTGCCAGCGGTATCCGGCTGACCTCCTACAATGAGCAGTTCTTC
TRBJ1-2,TRBV5-5,-,-,CASSLDGIYGYTF,TGTGCCAGCAGCTTGGACGGTATATATGGCTACACCTTC
TRBJ1-1,TRBV2,-,medium-sized,CASSELEQMNTEAFF,TGTGCCAGCAGTGAACTCGAACAGATGAACACTGAAGCTTTCTTT
TRBJ2-3,TRBV3-1,TRBD2,many,CASSHLAGVGGNTQYF,TGTGCCAGCAGCCATCTAGCGGGAGTCGGGGGCAATACGCAGTATTTT
TRBJ1-2,TRBV20-1,TRBD1,-,CSARSGTGEWGYGYTF,TGCAGTGCTAGGTCCGGGACAGGGGAGTGGGGCTATGGCTACACCTTC
TRBJ2-7,TRBV6-1,-,few,CASSWRGSYDQYF,TGTGCCAGCAGTTGGAGGGGCTCCTACGATCAGTACTTC
TRBJ2-7,TRBV18,TRBD1,-,CASSPGTGSYEQYF,TGTGCCAGCTCACCTGGGACAGGCTCTTACGAGCAGTACTTC
TRBJ2-1,TRBV7-9,TRBD2,many,CASSLVGTSGSWEQFF,TGTGCCAGCAGCTTAGTCGGGACTAGCGGGAGCTGGGAGCAGTTCTTC
TRBJ1-3,TRBV7-9,-,few,CASRGPQNTIYF,TGTGCCAGCAGGGGTCCACAGAACACTATATATTTT
TRBJ2-7,TRBV4-1,TRBD1,-,CASSQGDRGYYEQYF,TGCGCCAGCAGCCAAGGGGACAGGGGATACTACGAGCAGTACTTC
TRBJ2-1,TRBV20-1,-,many,CSASRSAYNEQFF,TGCAGTGCTAGCAGGTCTGCCTACAATGAGCAGTTCTTC
TRBJ2-1,TRBV10-1,TRBD2,many,CASRGSGRATEQFF,TGCGCCAGCCGGGGTAGCGGGAGGGCTACTGAGCAGTTCTTC
TRBJ2-6,TRBV5-1,-,once,CASSLGNSGSNVLTF,TGCGCCAGCAGCCTCGGGAACTCTGGGTCCAACGTCCTTACTTTC
TRBJ1-5,TRBV20-1,TRBD1,medium-sized,CSAASFNRGNQPQHF,TGCAGTGCTGCATCCTTTAACAGGGGAAACCAGCCCCAGCATTTT
TRBJ2-1,TRBV27,-,medium-sized,CANTGCLFYNEQFF,TGTGCCAATACAGGGTGCCTATTCTACAATGAGCAGTTCTTC
TRBJ2-7,TRBV5-1,-,-,CASSLGRGLYEQYF,TGCGCCAGCAGCTTGGGGCGGGGTCTCTACGAGCAGTACTTC
TRBJ2-5,TRBV30,TRBD2,many,CAWSVSGRGGTQYF,TGTGCCTGGAGTGTTAGCGGGAGGGGGGGGACCCAGTACTTC
TRBJ1-3,TRBV30,TRBD1,-,CAWWALGRGQGNTIYF,TGTGCCTGGTGGGCCCTTGGAAGGGGGCAAGGAAACACCATATATTTT
TRBJ2-7,TRBV11-2,-,-,CASSPRGGGGYEQYF,TGTGCCAGCAGCCCACGGGGAGGGGGAGGGTACGAGCAGTACTTC
TRBJ1-4,TRBV28,-,-,CASSPSGEKLFF,TGTGCCAGCAGCCCATCGGGGGAAAAACTGTTTTTT
TRBJ2-1,TRBV5-4,TRBD1,many,CASSYGDRGLIRQFF,TGTGCCAGCAGCTACGGGGACAGGGGACTCATCCGGCAGTTCTTC
TRBJ2-7,TRBV30,TRBD1,medium-sized,CASSPGTGGYEQYF,TGTGCCTCTAGCCCCGGGACAGGGGGTTACGAGCAGTACTTC
TRBJ2-3,TRBV20-1,TRBD1,many,CSARDGWDRDTQYF,TGCAGTGCTAGAGATGGGTGGGACAGAGATACGCAGTATTTT
TRBJ2-3,TRBV18,TRBD1,many,CASSPRKGTGGDTQYF,TGTGCCAGCTCACCAAGGAAAGGGACAGGGGGAGATACGCAGTATTTT
TRBJ2-7,TRBV28,-,few,CASSLNRGLYYQYF,TGTGCCAGCAGTTTAAATCGGGGCCTCTACTATCAGTACTTC
TRBJ2-5,TRBV7-3,-,many,CASSWGISTEETQYF,TGTGCCAGCAGCTGGGGCATTTCGACAGAAGAGACCCAGTACTTC
TRBJ2-1,TRBV9,TRBD2,-,CASSATSGVEQFF,TGTGCCAGCAGCGCCACTAGCGGCGTCGAGCAGTTCTTC
TRBJ1-2,TRBV28,-,-,CASSRPGKWGYTF,TGTGCCAGCAGCCGACCAGGTAAGTGGGGCTACACCTTC
TRBJ1-1,TRBV5-4,TRBD1,-,CASSGQGGGKNTEAFF,TGTGCCAGCAGCGGACAGGGGGGAGGGAAGAACACTGAAGCTTTCTTT
TRBJ2-7,TRBV7-9,TRBD1,many,CASSAGTGGSGEQYF,TGTGCCAGCAGCGCCGGGACAGGGGGCTCAGGCGAGCAGTACTTC
TRBJ1-1,TRBV30,-,once,CAWDKGVVAFF,TGTGCCTGGGACAAGGGGGTGGTTGCTTTCTTT
TRBJ2-1,TRBV11-2,-,many,CASSRRPDRGNNEQFF,TGTGCCAGCAGCCGAAGACCGGACCGAGGCAACAATGAGCAGTTCTTC
TRBJ2-1,TRBV7-3,-,-,CASSLAQAGNEQFF,TGTGCCAGCAGCTTAGCCCAAGCGGGCAATGAGCAGTTCTTC
TRBJ2-7,TRBV10-3,-,medium-sized,CALRRGDWSYEQYF,TGTGCCCTCAGGAGGGGAGATTGGTCCTACGAGCAGTACTTC
TRBJ1-2,TRBV15,TRBD1,few,CASGTGVTYVYTF,TGTGCCTCTGGGACAGGGGTGACCTATGTCTACACCTTC